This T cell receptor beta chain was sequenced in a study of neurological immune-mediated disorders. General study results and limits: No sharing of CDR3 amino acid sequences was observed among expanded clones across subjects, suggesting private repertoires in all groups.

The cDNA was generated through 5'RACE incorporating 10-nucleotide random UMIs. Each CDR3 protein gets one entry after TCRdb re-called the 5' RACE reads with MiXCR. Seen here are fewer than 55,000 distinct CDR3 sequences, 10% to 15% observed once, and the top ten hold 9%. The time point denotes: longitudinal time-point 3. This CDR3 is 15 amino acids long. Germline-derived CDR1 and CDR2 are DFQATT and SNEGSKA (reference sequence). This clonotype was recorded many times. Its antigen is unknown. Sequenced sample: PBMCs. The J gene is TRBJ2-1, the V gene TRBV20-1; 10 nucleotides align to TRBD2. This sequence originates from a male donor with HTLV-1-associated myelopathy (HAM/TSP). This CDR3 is CTLAGGSSSYNEQFF. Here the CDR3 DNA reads TGCACGTTAGCGGGGGGATCGAGCTCCTACAATGAGCAGTTCTTC.